Below, 31 T cell receptor beta chains from the same sample are listed, as sequenced in a study of shared T cell receptors in the human thymus. The repertoire was sequenced with immunoSEQ multiplex PCR; TCRdb's copy has only in-frame clones and lacks some. Found here are hundreds of thousands of clones, approximately 88% of them singletons; the top ten hold 0.0085% to 0.012%. Separately, the same data were catalogued under a study of human thymus T cells.

Specimen: thymocytes. The source is a boy less than two years old with a congenital heart defect.

A single count supports this clone. The V call is TRBV7-2, the J call TRBJ2-2; possible D gene TRBD1, 5 bases. The germline V and J ends were trimmed by 2 bases and 2 bases, with 15 bases remaining between them. This CDR3 has 17 amino acids. In germline, CDR1 is SGHTA, CDR2 FQGNSA. CDR3 sequence (DNA): TGTGCCAGCAGCTTACCGAAGTGGCAGGGAAACACCGGGGAGCTGTTTTTT. Translating it yields CASSLPKWQGNTGELFF. Combining the CDR3 with reference TRBV7-2 and TRBJ2-2 gives the whole variable domain GAGVSQSPSNKVTEKGKDVELRCDPISGHTALYWYRQSLGQGLEFLIYFQGNSAPDKSGLPSDRFSAERTGGSVSTLTIQRTQQEDSAVYLCASSLPKWQGNTGELFFGEGSRLTVL.

This clone was seen once. The rearrangement links TRBV28 to TRBJ2-3; 7 bases are shared with TRBD2. Germline trimming cut 4 bases from V and 1 base from J; bases unmatched to any gene: 14. CDR1 and CDR2 from the germline V gene are MDHEN and SYDVKM. This CDR3 spans 18 amino acids. The CDR3 protein is CASSWGGRNRPRTDTQYF. CDR3 bases: TGTGCCAGCAGTTGGGGGGGTAGGAACCGTCCCCGCACAGATACGCAGTATTTT. Filled out from reference TRBV28 and TRBJ2-3, the complete variable domain reads DVKVTQSSRYLVKRTGEKVFLECVQDMDHENMFWYRQDPGLGLRLIYFSYDVKMKEKGDIPEGYSVSREKKERFSLILESASTNQTSMYLCASSWGGRNRPRTDTQYFGPGTRLTVL.

The chain couples TRBV14 to TRBJ2-7; D is uncertain. The CDR3 has 13 residues. The germline CDR1 and CDR2 sequences are SGHDN and FVKESK. The V end was cut by 4 bases, the J end by 5 bases, with 12 bases between. The CDR3 region has the DNA TGTGCCAGCAGCCCGCCGGGTTCCGACGAGCAGTACTTC. Translated: CASSPPGSDEQYF.

This clone has only one observation. The chain is built from TRBV18 and TRBJ1-2, with a possible D match to TRBD1 (5 bases). V was shortened by 1 base and J by 3 bases, with 21 bases between the two germline ends. The CDR3 contains 18 residues. Per germline, CDR1 KGHSH and CDR2 LQKENI. CDR3 sequence (DNA): TGTGCCAGCTCACCACGGCTCGCAGGGCCACAGCCGGACTATGGCTACACCTTC. Its protein product is CASSPRLAGPQPDYGYTF.

The chain uses TRBV9 and TRBJ2-1; 10 nucleotides agree with TRBD2. Germline V gene data show CDR1 as SGDLS and CDR2 as YYNGEE. CDR3 size: 20 residues. The V segment lost 4 bases and the J segment 1 base; nucleotides outside the gene matches: 17. Here the CDR3 DNA reads TGTGCCAGCAGCCCAAGGGGGGGCCCGGGACTAGCGTCATCCTACAATGAGCAGTTCTTC. Translation: CASSPRGGPGLASSYNEQFF.

The J gene is TRBJ1-1, the V gene TRBV6-5; no firm D call. Deletions cut 4 bases from V and 6 bases from J, with 15 bases between. The CDR3 runs 14 residues. Germline CDR1 is MNHEY and CDR2 is SVGAGI. CDR3 protein: CASSSLGSGAEAFF. The CDR3 bases are TGTGCCAGCAGTTCATTGGGTAGCGGGGCTGAAGCTTTCTTT.

This rearrangement joins TRBV7-9 to TRBJ2-7; tentatively, D is TRBD1 (6 bases). This CDR3 has 14 residues. CDR1 SEHNR and CDR2 FQNEAQ come from the germline V gene (reference sequence). The V end lost 2 bases, the J end lost 2 bases, and 10 bases lay between the germline ends. The CDR3 is CASSLHRVTYEQYF. CDR3 bases: TGTGCCAGCAGCTTACACAGGGTTACCTACGAGCAGTACTTC.

The rearrangement links TRBV5-4 to TRBJ2-1; 11 bases align to TRBD2. This CDR3 contains 14 residues. CDR1 is SGHNT and CDR2 is YYREEE in the germline V gene (reference sequence). V gave up 5 bases and J gave up 3 bases; unmatched junction bases: 1. The chain's CDR3 is CASSGLAGYNEQFF. CDR3 in DNA: TGTGCCAGCAGTGGACTAGCGGGCTACAATGAGCAGTTCTTC.

The chain couples TRBV10-3 to TRBJ2-1, with D maybe TRBD1 (5 bases). The germline V gene encodes CDR1 ENHRY and CDR2 SYGVKD. Deletions cut 6 bases from V and 5 bases from J, with 11 bases between. The CDR3 contains 13 residues. CDR3 region: CAIRDMIDNEQFF. CDR3 nucleotide sequence: TGTGCCATCAGGGACATGATAGACAATGAGCAGTTCTTC.

The rearrangement links TRBV27 to TRBJ1-1, with D tentatively TRBD1 (5 bases). V was pared by 0 bases and J by 5 bases, with 16 bases between. Germline loops: CDR1 MNHEY, CDR2 SMNVEV (reference sequence). There are 16 residues in the CDR3. Written as DNA, the CDR3 is TGTGCCAGCAGTTTATCGATGGGCAGGGTACGGACTGAAGCTTTCTTT. It translates to CASSLSMGRVRTEAFF.

The chain employs TRBV5-1 and TRBJ2-7; TRBD1 matches 10 bases. The length of the CDR3 is 15 residues. Germline V CDR1 and CDR2: SGHRS, YFSETQ. V shed 1 base, J shed 7 bases, and the junction held 8 bases outside the gene matches. The CDR3, as DNA: TGCGCCAGCAGCTTGTGTTGTGACAGGGGGCGGGAGCAGTACTTC. It is translated as CASSLCCDRGREQYF.

The chain has TRBV15 and TRBJ2-5; D is ambiguous. CDR1 and CDR2 (germline): LNHNV, YYDKDF (reference sequence). V was clipped by 8 bases and J by 1 base, with 14 bases between them. The CDR3 is made up of 14 amino acids. The CDR3 sequence is CATDDSRVQETQYF. CDR3 bases: TGTGCCACCGACGATTCCCGGGTCCAAGAGACCCAGTACTTC.

This clone was seen only a few times. The rearrangement links TRBV28 to TRBJ2-7, with a possible D match to TRBD1 (5 bases). Germline CDR1 and CDR2: MDHEN and SYDVKM. The CDR3 spans 14 residues. With 6 bases removed from V and 3 bases from J, the gap between germline ends came to 15 bases. CDR3 nucleotide sequence: TGTGCCAGCAGCGCTCGCGACAGCCACTACGAGCAGTACTTC. Translating gives CASSARDSHYEQYF. Drawing the rest from reference TRBV28 and TRBJ2-7, the complete variable domain is DVKVTQSSRYLVKRTGEKVFLECVQDMDHENMFWYRQDPGLGLRLIYFSYDVKMKEKGDIPEGYSVSREKKERFSLILESASTNQTSMYLCASSARDSHYEQYFGPGTRLTVT.

The chain is built from TRBV4-1 and TRBJ2-7, with 11 bases identical to TRBD2. J lost 2 bases, V lost 0 bases, and 15 bases had no gene match. Germline V lookup: CDR1 MGHRA, CDR2 YSYEKL. The CDR3 is 20 amino acids. CDR3 in amino acids: CASSQETHSGTSGLTYEQYF. CDR3 bases: TGCGCCAGCAGCCAAGAAACTCACTCCGGGACTAGCGGCCTTACCTACGAGCAGTACTTC.

This chain links TRBV7-9 with TRBJ2-7; D gene ambiguous. The CDR3 runs to 16 residues. CDR1 and CDR2 (germline): SEHNR, FQNEAQ (reference sequence). Trimming left V 1 base short and J 1 base short, with 14 bases between. CDR3 coding DNA: TGTGCCAGCAGCTTAGGGTGGGCACGATCTTCCTACGAGCAGTACTTC. Protein: CASSLGWARSSYEQYF.

V usage is TRBV6-5 and J usage is TRBJ1-6; maybe TRBD1 (5 bases). Germline values: CDR1 MNHEY, CDR2 SVGAGI. The CDR3 is 16 amino acids. V lost 0 bases and J lost 9, with 15 bases in between. CDR3 in amino acids: CASSYSIAGGGSPLHF. The CDR3 DNA sequence: TGTGCCAGCAGTTACTCGATTGCGGGGGGTGGTTCACCCCTCCACTTT.

This chain links TRBV4-3 with TRBJ2-5; TRBD2 is a possible D gene (6 bases). V shed 0 bases and J shed 1 base, with 9 bases lying between them. The germline CDR1 and CDR2 sequences are LGHNA and YSLEER. The CDR3 has 15 amino acids. DNA of the CDR3: TGCGCCAGCAGCCAAGATGGAGGGCCCCAAGAGACCCAGTACTTC. This sequence encodes CASSQDGGPQETQYF.

The CDR3 DNA sequence: TGCAGTGCCGGAGGCATTCAGTACTTC. Translating gives CSAGGIQYF. This chain links TRBV20-1 with TRBJ2-4; tentatively, D is TRBD2 (5 bases). Between the trimmed V and J ends, which lost 6 bases and 9 bases, there was a span of 6 bases. The CDR3 runs to 9 residues. The germline V gene has CDR1 DFQATT and CDR2 SNEGSKA (reference sequence).

The rearrangement uses TRBV4-3 and TRBJ2-3, with 8 bases identical to TRBD1. V was pared by 0 bases and J by 2 bases, with 7 bases of the junction left unmatched. CDR1 is LGHNA, CDR2 YSLEER, per germline. The CDR3 runs 17 residues. DNA of the CDR3: TGCGCCAGCAGCCAAGAGGGTCCGGACAGGGCCACAGATACGCAGTATTTT. Translation gives CASSQEGPDRATDTQYF.

This clone was found once. The V call is TRBV6-5, the J call TRBJ2-7; D unresolved. V was pared by 7 bases and J by 3 bases, with 13 bases between. This CDR3 region has 13 residues. In germline, CDR1 is MNHEY, CDR2 SVGAGI. The CDR3 coding sequence is TGTGCCAGCAAGGAGAGTAGGAGCTACGAGCAGTACTTC. Its protein product is CASKESRSYEQYF.

This clone was seen a handful of times. The V call is TRBV28, the J call TRBJ2-5; 7 nucleotides agree with TRBD1. Unmatched junction bases numbered 2, after V lost 4 bases and J lost 3 bases. This CDR3 comprises 13 residues. The germline gives CDR1 MDHEN, CDR2 SYDVKM. The CDR3 region is CASSSTGEETQYF. CDR3 nucleotide sequence: TGTGCCAGCAGTTCTACAGGGGAAGAGACCCAGTACTTC.

The chain uses TRBV5-1 and TRBJ2-5; 7 bases agree with TRBD1. The DNA end is a closer match to TRBJ2-7, so the J assignment may be wrong. The CDR3 runs 15 residues. The germline V gene encodes CDR1 SGHRS and CDR2 YFSETQ. CDR3 sequence reads: CASSLRTGFINEQYF. In DNA, the CDR3 is TGCGCCAGCAGCCTTAGGACAGGTTTTATCAACGAGCAGTACTTC.

The V call is TRBV7-2, the J call TRBJ2-5; maybe TRBD1 (6 bases). There are 15 residues in the CDR3. Looked up from germline, CDR1 is SGHTA and CDR2 is FQGNSA. Trimming took off 1 base at V and 5 bases at J, with 14 bases between the two ends. CDR3 amino acids: CASSLEVRGLETQYF. Written as DNA, the CDR3 is TGTGCCAGCAGCTTAGAAGTCAGGGGCTTGGAGACCCAGTACTTC.

The J gene is TRBJ1-3, the V gene TRBV29-1; perhaps TRBD1 as D (5 bases). This CDR3 comprises 15 residues. Germline V gives CDR1 SQVTM, CDR2 ANQGSEA. The germline V and J ends were trimmed by 0 bases and 6 bases, with 15 bases remaining between them. The CDR3 region is CSVEEASREENTIYF. Written as DNA, the CDR3 is TGCAGCGTTGAAGAGGCGTCCAGGGAGGAAAACACCATATATTTT. Drawing the rest from reference TRBV29-1 and TRBJ1-3, the complete variable domain is SAVISQKPSRDICQRGTSLTIQCQVDSQVTMMFWYRQQPGQSLTLIATANQGSEATYESGFVIDKFPISRPNLTFSTLTVSNMSPEDSSIYLCSVEEASREENTIYFGEGSWLTVV.

This clone has only one observation. The J gene is TRBJ2-5, the V gene TRBV7-9, with 8 bases matching TRBD1. Germline V gives CDR1 SEHNR, CDR2 FQNEAQ (reference sequence). The CDR3 loop spans 14 amino acids. The J segment lost 5 bases and the V segment lost 5 bases, leaving 7 bases of the junction unmatched. The CDR3 spells CASSRGQGGETQYF. The CDR3 bases are TGTGCCAGCAGCCGTGGACAGGGTGGGGAGACCCAGTACTTC.

The chain links TRBV6-6 to TRBJ1-4; the match to TRBD1 covers 8 bases. The CDR3 has 15 residues. Germline loops: CDR1 MNHNY, CDR2 SVGAGI (reference sequence). The V gene end was trimmed by 2 bases and the J gene end by 5 bases; junction bases not matched to a gene: 4. The CDR3 DNA is TGTGCCAGCAGTTACCAGGGACAGGCGAATGAAAAACTGTTTTTT. It translates to CASSYQGQANEKLFF.

This sequence joins TRBV19 and TRBJ1-1, with D possibly being TRBD1 (5 bases). The length of the CDR3 is 14 residues. V was clipped by 1 base and J by 6 bases, with 12 bases between them. CDR1 is LNHDA and CDR2 is SQIVND in the germline V gene (reference sequence). The CDR3 DNA is TGTGCCAGTAGTATAGGTATCAGGGCCGCTGAAGCTTTCTTT. This gives the protein CASSIGIRAAEAFF.

DNA of the CDR3: TGTGCCAGTAGTATAGACGACAGGGGGCGCCTAGCGGGAGTCGTGAATGAGCAGTTCTTC. Its translation: CASSIDDRGRLAGVVNEQFF. This chain links TRBV19 with TRBJ2-1, with D perhaps being TRBD1 or TRBD2 (10 bases each). The CDR3 is made up of 20 amino acids. V lost 0 bases and J 7 bases, leaving 28 bases between the germline ends. Germline lookup yields CDR1 LNHDA and CDR2 SQIVND (reference sequence).

The chain is built from TRBV14 and TRBJ2-1; 8 bases fit TRBD2. Germline V gene lookup returns CDR1 SGHDN and CDR2 FVKESK. The CDR3 totals 15 residues. With V trimmed by 4 bases and J by 5 bases, 7 bases remained unmatched. CDR3 in DNA: TGTGCCAGCAGCCTAAAGCGGGAGACCCACAATGAGCAGTTCTTC. Its protein product is CASSLKRETHNEQFF.

This clone occurred a few times. This chain uses TRBV5-6 with TRBJ2-1; D is unclear. CDR1 is SGHDT and CDR2 is YYEEEE in the germline V gene. The germline V and J ends were trimmed by 0 bases and 12 bases, with 13 bases remaining between them. This CDR3 spans 13 amino acids. The CDR3 bases are TGTGCCAGCAGCTTGGCCGTCGGTAGATGGCAGTTCTTC. Encoded protein: CASSLAVGRWQFF.

The chain joins TRBV6-4 to TRBJ1-2, with 9 bases lining up with TRBD1. Germline V gives CDR1 MRHNA, CDR2 SNTAGT. V lost 3 bases and J lost 8; bases outside the gene matches: 4. The CDR3 sequence is 13 residues long. As DNA, the CDR3 is TGTGCCAGCAGTGAGAGACAGGGGGAAGGCTACACCTTC. Its protein product is CASSERQGEGYTF.